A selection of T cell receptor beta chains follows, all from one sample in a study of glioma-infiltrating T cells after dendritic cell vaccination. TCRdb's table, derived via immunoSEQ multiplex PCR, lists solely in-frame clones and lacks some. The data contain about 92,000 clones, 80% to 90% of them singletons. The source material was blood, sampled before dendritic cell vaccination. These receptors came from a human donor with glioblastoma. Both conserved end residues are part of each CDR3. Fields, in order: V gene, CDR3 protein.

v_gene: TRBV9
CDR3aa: CASSVDRRGTEAFF

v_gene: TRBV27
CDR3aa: CASSFEPLLAGGYEQFF

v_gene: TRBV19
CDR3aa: CASSTGGSGELFF

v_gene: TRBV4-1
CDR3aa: CASSQDWGRVGNTIYF

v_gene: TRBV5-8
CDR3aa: CASSFTGVYGYTF

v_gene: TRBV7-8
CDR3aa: CASSAGTDNYGYTF

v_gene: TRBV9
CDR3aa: CASSSPETSRYNEQFF

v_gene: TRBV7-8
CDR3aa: CASSLVGTGKGYGYTF

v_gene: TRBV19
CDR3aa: CASSTRTSGTYEQYF

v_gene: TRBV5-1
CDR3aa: CASSSGQGSTGELFF

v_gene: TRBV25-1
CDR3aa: CASSESGWGNQPQHF

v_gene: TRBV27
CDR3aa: CASSTTGGSDEQYF

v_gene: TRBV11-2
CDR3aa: CASSSTRNEQFF

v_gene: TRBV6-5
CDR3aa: CASSYRAGGHDTQYF

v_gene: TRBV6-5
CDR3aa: CASSRIAGDYNEQFF

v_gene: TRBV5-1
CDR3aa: CASSLDSSNSPLHF

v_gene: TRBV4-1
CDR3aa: CASSQDKGVALDTQYF

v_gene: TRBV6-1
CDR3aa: CASSFLGTGVYEQYF

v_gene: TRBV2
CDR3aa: CASSEDTYSNQPQHF

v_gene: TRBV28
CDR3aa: CASMLPGQGASYEQYF

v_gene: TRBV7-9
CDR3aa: CASSLRRDAYEQYF

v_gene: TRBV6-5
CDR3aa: CASSATGGAYGYTF

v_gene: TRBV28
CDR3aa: CASSLEYQPQHF

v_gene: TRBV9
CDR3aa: CASSVGTGPYEQYF

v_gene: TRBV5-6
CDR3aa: CASSLGTRKMSEAFF

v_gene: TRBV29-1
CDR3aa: CSVEGLDLYNEQFF

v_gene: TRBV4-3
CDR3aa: CASSQKREVYYEQYF

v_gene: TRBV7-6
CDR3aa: CASSLVWAGAHKTDTQYF

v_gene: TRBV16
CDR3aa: CASSQSIGRRVDTEAFF

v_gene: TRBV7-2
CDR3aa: CASSPRTGGGAAFRTQYF

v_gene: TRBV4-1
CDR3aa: CASSQESSGRAYRIF

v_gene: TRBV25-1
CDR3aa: CASSQTGGVNTEAFF

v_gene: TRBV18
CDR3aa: CASKDRGTEEQYF

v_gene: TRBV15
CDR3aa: CATSSRTGWGYTF

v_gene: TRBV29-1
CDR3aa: CSVESARGTEAFF

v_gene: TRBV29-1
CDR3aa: CSVTLTGRSGTQYF

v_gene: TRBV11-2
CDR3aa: CASSLGGGWGETQYF

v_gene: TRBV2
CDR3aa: CASRSGPYNEQFF

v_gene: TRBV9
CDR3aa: CASSPRGGTYNEQFF

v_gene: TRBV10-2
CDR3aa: CASTMGGNYGYTF

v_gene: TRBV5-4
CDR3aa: CASSSDRGLGETQYF

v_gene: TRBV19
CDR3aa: CASSTPLGVRLVYEQYF

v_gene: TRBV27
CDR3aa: CASSFPDREGFWNQPQHF

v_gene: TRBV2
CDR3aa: CASVTSGEETQYF

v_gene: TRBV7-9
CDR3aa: CASSIWNTGELFF

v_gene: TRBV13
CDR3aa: CASSNTPGLEDDNEQFF

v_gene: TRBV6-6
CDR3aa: CASSSRGGRGDTQYF

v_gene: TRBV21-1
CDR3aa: CASSKHKGTTRLLTYYEQYF

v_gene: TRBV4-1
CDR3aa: CASSQLGVNRGGVGEQFF

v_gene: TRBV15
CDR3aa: CATSKRLAATDTQYF

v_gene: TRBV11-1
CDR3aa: CASSLAQGPYNEQFF

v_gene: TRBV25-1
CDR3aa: CASSHYEQYF

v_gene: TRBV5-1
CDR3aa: CASSSELIRDASYEQYF

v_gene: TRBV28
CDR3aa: CASSLLRSQGYTF